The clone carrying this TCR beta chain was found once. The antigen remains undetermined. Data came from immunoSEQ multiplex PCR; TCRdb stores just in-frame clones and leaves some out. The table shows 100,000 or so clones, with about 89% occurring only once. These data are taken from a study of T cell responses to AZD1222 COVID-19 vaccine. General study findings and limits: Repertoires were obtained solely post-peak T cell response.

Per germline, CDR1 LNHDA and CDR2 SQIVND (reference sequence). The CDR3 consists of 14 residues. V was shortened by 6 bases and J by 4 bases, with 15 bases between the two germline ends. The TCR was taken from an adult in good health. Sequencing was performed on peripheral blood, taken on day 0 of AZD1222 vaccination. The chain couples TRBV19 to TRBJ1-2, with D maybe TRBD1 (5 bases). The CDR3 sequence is CASSPGGVSYGYTF. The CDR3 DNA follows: TGTGCCAGTAGCCCCGGAGGGGTTTCCTATGGCTACACCTTC.